These 8 T cell receptor beta chains originate from one sample sequenced in a study of T-cell reconstitution after alpha-beta-depleted transplantation in children. This sample's TCRbeta library carried unique molecular identifier barcodes. A single record per CDR3 protein comes from TCRdb applying MiXCR to the PCR reads. The data show approximately 500,000 distinct CDR3 sequences, over 9.5% seen once. This specimen consisted of PBMCs, obtained before TCRalphabeta/CD19-depleted stem cell transplant. The receptors were gathered from a child aged 2-15 years with inherited bone marrow failure, due to receive a stem cell transplant.

This clonotype was detected ten times or more. The chain uses TRBV7-8 and TRBJ2-7, with D perhaps matching TRBD2 (5 bases). Deletions cut 5 bases from V and 3 bases from J, with 11 bases between. There are 13 residues in the CDR3. Germline loops: CDR1 SGHVS, CDR2 FQNEAQ. CDR3 DNA: TGTGCCAGCAGCCCGGACGGGAACTACGAGCAGTACTTC. Amino acids: CASSPDGNYEQYF.

The rearrangement joins TRBV7-9 to TRBJ2-3; 9 nucleotides align to TRBD2. CDR1 is SEHNR and CDR2 is FQNEAQ in the germline V gene (reference sequence). Losses at the gene ends were 2 bases for V and 4 bases for J; bases not matched to a gene: 10. This CDR3 is 17 amino acids long. CDR3 region: CASSLTRDAGGPDTQYF. CDR3 nucleotides: TGTGCCAGCAGCTTAACGCGGGACGCGGGAGGGCCAGATACGCAGTATTTT.

This clonotype was seen repeatedly, ten times or more. The CDR3 sequence: CASSVGGANQPQHF. CDR3 DNA sequence: TGTGCCAGCAGCGTAGGTGGGGCGAATCAGCCCCAGCATTTT. The V and J genes are TRBV9 and TRBJ1-5, with a possible D match to TRBD1 (5 bases). V was clipped by 0 bases and J by 4 bases, with 8 bases between them. The CDR3 is 14 residues long. Germline V gene sequence: CDR1 SGDLS, CDR2 YYNGEE.

This clonotype has more than one count but fewer than ten. The chain has TRBV7-2 and TRBJ1-2; TRBD1 matches 7 bases. This CDR3 is 16 amino acids long. CDR1 is SGHTA and CDR2 is FQGNSA in the germline V gene. The junction had 9 bases not matched to a gene; V was cut back by 1 base and J by 4 bases. In nucleotides, the CDR3 is TGTGCCAGCAGCTTAGAGCCGCAGGGGGTGATCTATGGCTACACCTTC. Encoded protein: CASSLEPQGVIYGYTF.

The chain links TRBV5-1 to TRBJ2-7; the match to TRBD1 covers 8 bases. The J segment lost 3 bases and the V segment lost 0 bases, leaving 5 bases of the junction unmatched. CDR3 size: 15 residues. CDR1 is SGHRS, CDR2 YFSETQ, per germline. Here the CDR3 DNA reads TGCGCCAGCAGCTTGGCCAGGGGGCGAGGCTACGAGCAGTACTTC. Encoded protein: CASSLARGRGYEQYF.

This clonotype has at least ten counts. J is TRBJ2-5 and V is TRBV27; TRBD2 agrees at 9 bases. CDR1 and CDR2 from the germline V gene are MNHEY and SMNVEV (reference sequence). The CDR3 extends over 14 amino acids. The V and J ends lost 6 bases and 1 base, in that order; junction bases with no gene match: 3. Written as DNA, the CDR3 is TGTGCCAGCAGCACGACTAGCGGCCAAGAGACCCAGTACTTC. It encodes CASSTTSGQETQYF.

This clonotype was observed a handful of times. The rearrangement uses TRBV3-1 and TRBJ2-1, with 9 positions matching TRBD2. Trimming at V came to 0 bases and at J to 6 bases, leaving 6 bases not matched to a gene. Germline V gene sequence: CDR1 LGHDT, CDR2 YNNKEL (reference sequence). This CDR3 is built from 16 residues. The CDR3 nucleotides read TGTGCCAGCAGCCAAGAAGCGGGAGGAGTAGGCAATGAGCAGTTCTTC. Its translation: CASSQEAGGVGNEQFF.

Many counts were recorded for this clonotype. One end of the junction does not line up with germline, which may come from a read error. CDR3 amino acids: CATSRDRTRIF. Here the CDR3 DNA reads TGTGCCACCAGCAGAGATCGAACTAGGATCTTC. V and J are TRBV15 and TRBJ2-1, with D possibly TRBD2 on 5 matching bases. The CDR3 extends over 11 amino acids. Germline lookup yields CDR1 LNHNV and CDR2 YYDKDF (reference sequence).